The 18 T cell receptor beta chains in this list originate from one sample, sequenced in a study of CD8+ T cells in alopecia areata. Investigators isolated RNA and reverse transcribed it into cDNA to act as the sequencing template. Clones were sequenced by immunoSEQ multiplex PCR, and TCRdb holds only the in-frame ones, with some missing. The top ten hold 4% to 5.5% of the sample, which has around 150,000 clones, around 57% seen once. The sample taken for sequencing was CD4+ T cells sorted from blood. The origin of the receptors is a human donor in good health.

In this sample, this clone turned up a few times. The chain has TRBV6-6 and TRBJ2-1, with D possibly matching TRBD2 (7 bases). V was pared by 5 bases and J by 7 bases, with 21 bases between. Germline CDR1 is MNHNY and CDR2 is SVGAGI (reference sequence). The CDR3 has 16 residues. This CDR3 is CASSLGGGGGINEQFF. Written as DNA, the CDR3 is TGTGCCAGCAGTCTGGGGGGAGGGGGTGGGATAAATGAGCAGTTCTTC.

This clone was picked up a small number of times. V and J are TRBV23-1 and TRBJ1-1; D gene unclear. TRBV23-1 is marked as an open reading frame, function uncertain. This CDR3 comprises 14 residues. V lost 4 bases to trimming and J lost 3 bases, with 12 bases between them. As DNA, the CDR3 is TGCGCCAGCAGTCTAGCACCAACTTACACTGAAGCTTTCTTT. It is translated as CASSLAPTYTEAFF.

V gene TRBV5-1 combines with J gene TRBJ2-1; 7 nucleotides match TRBD1. The CDR3 covers 14 residues. After removal of 5 bases from V and 4 bases from J, the junction contained 6 bases not matched to a gene. In germline, CDR1 is SGHRS, CDR2 YFSETQ. This CDR3 is CASSNRGHYNEQFF. The CDR3 DNA sequence: TGCGCCAGCAGTAACAGGGGTCATTACAATGAGCAGTTCTTC.

This clone was counted a few times. V is TRBV7-9 and J is TRBJ2-5, with TRBD2 matching over 13 bases. CDR3 length: 16 residues. V lost 8 bases and J lost 4; bases outside the gene matches: 10. The germline gives CDR1 SEHNR, CDR2 FQNEAQ (reference sequence). Here the CDR3 reads CASLMGTSGIRETQYF. DNA of the CDR3: TGTGCCAGCTTGATGGGGACTAGCGGGATCCGAGAGACCCAGTACTTC.

V gene TRBV29-1 combines with J gene TRBJ1-2; D is unclear. V was clipped by 7 bases and J by 4 bases, with 16 bases between them. CDR3 size: 13 residues. The germline gives CDR1 SQVTM, CDR2 ANQGSEA. The CDR3 DNA is TGCAGCGCCCAGAGTATCGATAGCTATGGCTACACCTTC. It is translated as CSAQSIDSYGYTF.

This clone was seen a handful of times. The J gene is TRBJ2-3, the V gene TRBV5-1; unclear D gene. The CDR3 length is 12 residues. Trimming removed 4 bases from V and 6 bases from J, with 9 bases in between. Per the germline V gene, CDR1 is SGHRS and CDR2 is YFSETQ. CDR3 sequence: CASSRLGDTQYF. The CDR3 DNA follows: TGCGCCAGCAGCCGCTTAGGGGATACGCAGTATTTT.

CDR3 loop: CATSRDVAYTGELFF. In DNA form, the CDR3 reads TGTGCCACCAGCAGAGATGTGGCATACACCGGGGAGCTGTTTTTT. The gene calls are TRBV15 and TRBJ2-2, with D hard to call. V lost 0 bases, J lost 3 bases, and 8 bases lay in between. Germline V gene data show CDR1 as LNHNV and CDR2 as YYDKDF (reference sequence). The CDR3 contains 15 residues.

In its sample, this clone was seen a few times. The sample contains more than one DNA sequence encoding this CDR3. The rearrangement joins TRBV29-1 to TRBJ1-5, with 9 bases lining up with TRBD1. The CDR3 totals 13 residues. Germline assignment: CDR1 SQVTM and CDR2 ANQGSEA. V dropped 6 bases and J dropped 7; count of bases not matched to a gene: 7. For the CDR3, the DNA is TGCAGCGTAACAGGGGGCGCCGACCAGCCCCAGCATTTT. It codes for CSVTGGADQPQHF.

The V call is TRBV5-1, the J call TRBJ2-5, with 8 nucleotides matching TRBD2. This CDR3 comprises 15 residues. The germline gives CDR1 SGHRS, CDR2 YFSETQ. J lost 6 bases, V lost 2 bases, and 9 bases had no gene match. CDR3 nucleotide sequence: TGCGCCAGCAGCTTTTTAGCGGGAACGGAGCAGACCCAGTACTTC. Its protein product is CASSFLAGTEQTQYF.

This clone appeared once. CDR3 region: CASSQSISSYNEQFF. CDR3 DNA: TGTGCCAGCAGCCAATCCATTAGCTCCTACAATGAGCAGTTCTTC. The chain combines TRBV14 with TRBJ2-1; no definite D call. Per the germline V gene, CDR1 is SGHDN and CDR2 is FVKESK. V lost 2 bases, J lost 0 bases, and 8 bases lay in between. This CDR3 comprises 15 residues.

This clone was seen a handful of times. The V and J genes are TRBV25-1 and TRBJ2-6; unclear D gene. V lost 3 bases to trimming and J lost 0 bases, with 15 bases between them. The CDR3 runs 18 residues. Germline V gene sequence: CDR1 MGHDK, CDR2 SYGVNS. The CDR3 protein is CASSDDATGPSGANVLTF. Written as DNA, the CDR3 is TGTGCCAGCAGTGATGACGCAACGGGCCCCTCTGGGGCCAACGTCCTGACTTTC.

This clone was seen ten or more times. The chain employs TRBV5-1 and TRBJ2-3, with D tentatively TRBD1 (6 bases). CDR3 size: 14 residues. Germline CDR1 and CDR2: SGHRS and YFSETQ. V gave up 2 bases and J gave up 4 bases, with 11 bases separating them. CDR3 nucleotide sequence: TGCGCCAGCAGCTTTGGACAGCTCCCAGATACGCAGTATTTT. It translates to CASSFGQLPDTQYF.

The chain carries TRBV25-1 and TRBJ2-2, with D perhaps TRBD2 (6 bases). V was cut by 3 bases and J by 2 bases, with 16 bases left in between. This CDR3 is 17 amino acids long. The germline gives CDR1 MGHDK, CDR2 SYGVNS. DNA of the CDR3: TGTGCCAGCAGTGATGCGGGACCAGAGTCTAACACCGGGGAGCTGTTTTTT. This sequence encodes CASSDAGPESNTGELFF.

The chain links TRBV5-1 to TRBJ1-2, with a tentative D call TRBD1 (5 bases). The germline V gene has CDR1 SGHRS and CDR2 YFSETQ. This CDR3 is 14 amino acids long. Trimming removed 5 bases at V and 2 bases at J, with 13 bases between. CDR3 sequence: CASRQNRDNYGYTF. CDR3 bases: TGCGCCAGCAGGCAGAACCGGGACAACTATGGCTACACCTTC.

The CDR3 reads CASSQERSYNEQFF. CDR3 bases: TGTGCCAGCAGCCAAGAGAGGTCCTACAATGAGCAGTTCTTC. The chain has TRBV14 and TRBJ2-1, with unresolved D. V lost 0 bases and J lost 1, with 4 bases in between. This CDR3 spans 14 amino acids. The germline V gene encodes CDR1 SGHDN and CDR2 FVKESK.

This chain joins TRBV2 and TRBJ2-5, with 7 nucleotides matching TRBD1. Unmatched junction bases numbered 8, after V lost 7 bases and J lost 6 bases. The CDR3 is 13 residues long. CDR1 is SNHLY, CDR2 FYNNEI, per germline. CDR3: CASNDQGVKTQYF. DNA of the CDR3: TGTGCCAGCAACGACCAGGGGGTCAAGACCCAGTACTTC.

The rearrangement joins TRBV29-1 to TRBJ2-3, with TRBD2 matching over 8 bases. The V and J ends lost 4 bases and 2 bases, in that order; junction bases with no gene match: 2. Germline values: CDR1 SQVTM, CDR2 ANQGSEA. The CDR3 extends over 13 amino acids. The CDR3 region is CSVGGRSTDTQYF. CDR3 coding DNA: TGCAGCGTTGGCGGGAGGTCCACAGATACGCAGTATTTT.

This clone has a handful of counts. A read error may produce the germline difference seen at one junction end. V and J are TRBV28 and TRBJ2-7, with 8 bases that match TRBD1. The CDR3 totals 12 residues. Germline CDR1 MDHEN, CDR2 SYDVKM. The CDR3 sequence is CATTYGQGEEYF. The CDR3 DNA reads as TGTGCCACCACCTATGGACAGGGCGAGGAGTACTTC.